The clone carrying this T cell receptor beta chain was seen ten or more times. Its antigen is not identified. CDR1 is SQVTM and CDR2 is ANQGSEA in the germline V gene. The V end lost 6 bases, the J end lost 0 bases, and 11 bases lay between the germline ends. The CDR3 totals 13 residues. Amplification of TCR beta CDR3 regions was performed using RNA transcripts as template. Carried out on the TCR CDR3, a first-round RT-PCR used the HTBI primer set. Via MiXCR, TCRdb re-called the multiplex PCR reads, giving one row per CDR3 protein. The repertoire holds 350,000 or so distinct CDR3 sequences, around 18% seen once, with roughly a sixth in the top ten. These data are taken from a study of T cells in Graves' hyperthyroidism and ophthalmopathy. General study findings and limits: Model-based prediction identified ophthalmopathy a median around seven months prior to its onset.

The material sequenced was blood. The sequence was collected from a middle-aged woman with Graves' ophthalmopathy. The chain employs TRBV29-1 and TRBJ2-5, with D unresolved. The CDR3 bases are TGCAGCGTAGCCCAAACGTACCAAGAGACCCAGTACTTC. Translation: CSVAQTYQETQYF.